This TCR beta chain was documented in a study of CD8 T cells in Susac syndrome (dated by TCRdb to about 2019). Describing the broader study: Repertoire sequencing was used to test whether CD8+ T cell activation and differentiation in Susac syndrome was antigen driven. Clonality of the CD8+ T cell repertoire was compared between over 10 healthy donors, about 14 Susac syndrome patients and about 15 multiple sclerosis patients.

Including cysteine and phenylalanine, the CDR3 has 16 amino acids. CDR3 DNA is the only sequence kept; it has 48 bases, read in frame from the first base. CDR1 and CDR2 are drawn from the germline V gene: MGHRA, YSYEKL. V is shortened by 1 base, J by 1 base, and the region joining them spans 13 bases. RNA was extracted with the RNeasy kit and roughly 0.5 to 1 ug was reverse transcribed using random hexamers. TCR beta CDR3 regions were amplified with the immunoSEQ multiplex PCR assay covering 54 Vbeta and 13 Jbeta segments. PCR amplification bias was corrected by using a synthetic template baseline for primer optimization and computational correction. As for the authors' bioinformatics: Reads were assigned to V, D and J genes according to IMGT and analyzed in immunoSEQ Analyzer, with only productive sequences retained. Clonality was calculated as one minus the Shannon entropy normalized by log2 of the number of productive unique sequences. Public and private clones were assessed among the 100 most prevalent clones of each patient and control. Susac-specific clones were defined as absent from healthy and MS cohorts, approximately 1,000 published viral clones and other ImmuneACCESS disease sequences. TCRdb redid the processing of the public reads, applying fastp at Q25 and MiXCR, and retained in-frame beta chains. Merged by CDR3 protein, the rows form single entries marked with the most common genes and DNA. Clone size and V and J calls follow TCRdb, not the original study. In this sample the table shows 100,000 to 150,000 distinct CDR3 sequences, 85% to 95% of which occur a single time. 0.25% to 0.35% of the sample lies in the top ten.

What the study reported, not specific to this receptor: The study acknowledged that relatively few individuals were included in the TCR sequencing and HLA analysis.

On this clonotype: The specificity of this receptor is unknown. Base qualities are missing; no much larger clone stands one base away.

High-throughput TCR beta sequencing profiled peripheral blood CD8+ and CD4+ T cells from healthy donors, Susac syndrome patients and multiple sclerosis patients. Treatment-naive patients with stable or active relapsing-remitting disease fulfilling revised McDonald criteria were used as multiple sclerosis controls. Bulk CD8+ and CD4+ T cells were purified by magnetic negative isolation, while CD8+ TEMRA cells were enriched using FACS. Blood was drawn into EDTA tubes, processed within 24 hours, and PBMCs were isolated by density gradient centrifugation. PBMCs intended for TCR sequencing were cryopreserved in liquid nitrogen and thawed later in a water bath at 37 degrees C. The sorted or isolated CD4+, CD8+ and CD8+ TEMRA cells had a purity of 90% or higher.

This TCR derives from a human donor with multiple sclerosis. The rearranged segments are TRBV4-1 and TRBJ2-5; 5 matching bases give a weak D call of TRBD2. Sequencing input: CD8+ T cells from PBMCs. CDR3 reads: CASSQAPGSPQETQYF. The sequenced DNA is TGCGCCAGCAGCCAAGCGCCGGGGTCTCCCCAAGAGACCCAGTACTTC.